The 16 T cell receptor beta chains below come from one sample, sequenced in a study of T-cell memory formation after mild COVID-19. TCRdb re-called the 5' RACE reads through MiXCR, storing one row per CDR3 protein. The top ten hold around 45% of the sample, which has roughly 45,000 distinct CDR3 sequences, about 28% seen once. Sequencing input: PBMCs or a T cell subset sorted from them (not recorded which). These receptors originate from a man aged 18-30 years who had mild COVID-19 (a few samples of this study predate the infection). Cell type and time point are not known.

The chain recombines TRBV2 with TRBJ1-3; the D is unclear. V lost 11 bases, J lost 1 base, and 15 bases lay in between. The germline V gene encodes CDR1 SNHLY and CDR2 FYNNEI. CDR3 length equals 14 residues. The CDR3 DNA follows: TGTGCCGCCTGGGAGCCGATATCTGGAAACACCATATATTTT. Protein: CAAWEPISGNTIYF.

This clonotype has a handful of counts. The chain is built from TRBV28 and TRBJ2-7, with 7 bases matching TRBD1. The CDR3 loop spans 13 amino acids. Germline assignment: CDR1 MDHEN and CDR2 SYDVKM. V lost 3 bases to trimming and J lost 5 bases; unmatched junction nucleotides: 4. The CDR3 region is CASSFTGANEQYV. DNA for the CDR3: TGTGCCAGCAGTTTTACAGGGGCAAACGAGCAGTACGTC.

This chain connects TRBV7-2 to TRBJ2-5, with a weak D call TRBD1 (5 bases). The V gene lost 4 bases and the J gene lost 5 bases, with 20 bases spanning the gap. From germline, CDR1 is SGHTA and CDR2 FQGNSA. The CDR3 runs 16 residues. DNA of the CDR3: TGTGCCAGCAGCTCGCAGGGCCTCACTTTCGGTGAGACCCAGTACTTC. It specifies CASSSQGLTFGETQYF.

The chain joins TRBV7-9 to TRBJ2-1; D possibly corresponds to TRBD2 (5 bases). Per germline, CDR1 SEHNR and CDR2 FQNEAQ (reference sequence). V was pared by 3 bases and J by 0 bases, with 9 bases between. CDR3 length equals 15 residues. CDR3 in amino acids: CASSLPGSSYNEQFF. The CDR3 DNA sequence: TGTGCCAGCAGCTTGCCGGGGAGCTCCTACAATGAGCAGTTCTTC.

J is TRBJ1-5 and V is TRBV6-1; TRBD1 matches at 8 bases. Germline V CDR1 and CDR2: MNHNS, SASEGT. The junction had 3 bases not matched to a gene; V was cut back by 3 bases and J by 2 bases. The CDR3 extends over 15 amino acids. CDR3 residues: CASSDQGAGNQPQHF. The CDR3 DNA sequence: TGTGCCAGCAGTGACCAGGGGGCTGGCAATCAGCCCCAGCATTTT.

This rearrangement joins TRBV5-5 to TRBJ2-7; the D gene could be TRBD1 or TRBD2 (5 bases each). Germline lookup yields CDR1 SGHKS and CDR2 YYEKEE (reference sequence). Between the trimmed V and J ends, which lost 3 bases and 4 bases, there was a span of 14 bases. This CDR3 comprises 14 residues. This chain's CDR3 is CASSSPGRQYEQYF. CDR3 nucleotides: TGTGCCAGCAGCTCCCCGGGACGGCAATACGAGCAGTACTTC. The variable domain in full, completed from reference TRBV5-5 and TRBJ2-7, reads DAGVTQSPTHLIKTRGQQVTLRCSPISGHKSVSWYQQVLGQGPQFIFQYYEKEERGRGNFPDRFSARQFPNYSSELNVNALLLGDSALYLCASSSPGRQYEQYFGPGTRLTVT.

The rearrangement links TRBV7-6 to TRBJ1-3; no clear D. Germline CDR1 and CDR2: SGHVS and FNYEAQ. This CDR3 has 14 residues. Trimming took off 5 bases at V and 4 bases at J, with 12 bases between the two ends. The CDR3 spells CASSPGLTGNTIYF. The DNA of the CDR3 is TGTGCCAGCAGCCCCGGACTCACCGGAAACACCATATATTTT.

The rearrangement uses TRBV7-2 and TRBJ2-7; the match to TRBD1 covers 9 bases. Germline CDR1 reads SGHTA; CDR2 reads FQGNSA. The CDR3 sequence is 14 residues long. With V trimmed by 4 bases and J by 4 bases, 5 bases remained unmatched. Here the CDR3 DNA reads TGTGCCAGCAGCTCCGGGACAGGGTATTACGAGCAGTACTTC. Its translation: CASSSGTGYYEQYF.

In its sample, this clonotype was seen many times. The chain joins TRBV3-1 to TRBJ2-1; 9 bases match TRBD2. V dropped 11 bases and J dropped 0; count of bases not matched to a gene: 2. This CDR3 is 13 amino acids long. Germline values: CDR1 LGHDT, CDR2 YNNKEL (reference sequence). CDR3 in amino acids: CAAGGSSYNEQFF. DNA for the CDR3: TGTGCCGCGGGGGGGAGCTCCTACAATGAGCAGTTCTTC.

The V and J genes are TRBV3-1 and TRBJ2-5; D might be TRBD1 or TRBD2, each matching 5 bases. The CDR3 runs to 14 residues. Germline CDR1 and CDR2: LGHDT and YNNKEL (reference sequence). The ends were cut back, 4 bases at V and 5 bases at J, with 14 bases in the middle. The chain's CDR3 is CASSPSGTEETQYF. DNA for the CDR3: TGTGCCAGCAGCCCGTCCGGGACGGAGGAGACCCAGTACTTC.

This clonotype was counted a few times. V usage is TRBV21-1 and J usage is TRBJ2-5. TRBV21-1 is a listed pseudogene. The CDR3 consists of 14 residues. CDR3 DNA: TGTGCCAGCAGCGAAATGCGGGGCCAAGAGACCCAGTACTTC. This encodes CASSEMRGQETQYF.

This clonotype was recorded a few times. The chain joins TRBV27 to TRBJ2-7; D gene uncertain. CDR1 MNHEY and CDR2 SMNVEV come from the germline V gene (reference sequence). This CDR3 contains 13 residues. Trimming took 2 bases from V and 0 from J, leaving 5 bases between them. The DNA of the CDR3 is TGTGCCAGCAGTTTAGGGAACTCCTACGAGCAGTACTTC. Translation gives CASSLGNSYEQYF.

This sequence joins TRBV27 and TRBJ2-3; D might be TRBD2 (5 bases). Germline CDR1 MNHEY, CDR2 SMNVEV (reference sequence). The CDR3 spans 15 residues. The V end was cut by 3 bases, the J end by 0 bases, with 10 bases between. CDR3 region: CASSFEGASTDTQYF. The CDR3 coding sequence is TGTGCCAGCAGTTTCGAGGGTGCTAGCACAGATACGCAGTATTTT.

The CDR3 DNA reads as TGTGCCAGCAGTTTAGCCCCGGGACAGGGCGTCGAGCAGTACTTC. Amino acids: CASSLAPGQGVEQYF. The chain has TRBV12-3 or TRBV12-4 and TRBJ2-7; 9 bases are shared with TRBD1. The CDR3 loop spans 15 amino acids. Germline trimming cut 0 bases from V and 6 bases from J; bases unmatched to any gene: 6.

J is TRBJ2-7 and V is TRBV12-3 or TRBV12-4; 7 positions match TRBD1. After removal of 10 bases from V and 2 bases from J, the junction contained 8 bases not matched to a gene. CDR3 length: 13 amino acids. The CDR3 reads CANSPGTAYEQYF. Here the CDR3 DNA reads TGTGCCAACAGCCCGGGGACAGCCTACGAGCAGTACTTC.

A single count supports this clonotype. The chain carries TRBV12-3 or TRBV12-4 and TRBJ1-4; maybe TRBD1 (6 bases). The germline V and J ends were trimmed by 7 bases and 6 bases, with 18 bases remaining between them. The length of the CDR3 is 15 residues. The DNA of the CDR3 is TGTGCCAGCACCGCTACAGGGCTTCTTTATGAAAAACTGTTTTTT. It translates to CASTATGLLYEKLFF.